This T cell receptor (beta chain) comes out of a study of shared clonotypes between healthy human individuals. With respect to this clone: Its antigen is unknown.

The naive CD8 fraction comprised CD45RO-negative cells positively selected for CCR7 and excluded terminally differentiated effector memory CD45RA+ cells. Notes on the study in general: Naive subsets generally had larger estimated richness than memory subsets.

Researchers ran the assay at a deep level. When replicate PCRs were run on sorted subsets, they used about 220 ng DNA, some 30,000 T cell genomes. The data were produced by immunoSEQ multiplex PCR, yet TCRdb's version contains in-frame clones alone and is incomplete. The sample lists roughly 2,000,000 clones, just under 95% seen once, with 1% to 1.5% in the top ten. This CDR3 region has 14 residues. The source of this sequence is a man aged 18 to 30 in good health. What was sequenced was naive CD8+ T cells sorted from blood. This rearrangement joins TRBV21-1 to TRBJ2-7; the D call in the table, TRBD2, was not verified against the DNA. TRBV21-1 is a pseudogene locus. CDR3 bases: TGTGCCAGCGGATCTACTAGCGGGGGCTACGAGCAGTACTTC. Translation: CASGSTSGGYEQYF.